Given below is one T cell receptor beta chain in context. Unique molecular identifiers were present on the cDNA, and a universal primer site came from template switching. One entry per CDR3 protein results from TCRdb running MiXCR on the 5' RACE reads. Here the sample spans 250,000 to 300,000 distinct CDR3 sequences, over 8.5% being singletons. Germline V CDR1 and CDR2: MNHEY, SVGAGI. The length of the CDR3 is 14 residues. Losses at the gene ends were 2 bases for V and 4 bases for J; bases not matched to a gene: 4. This sample is part of a study of identical twins. These data were also reused for a study on yellow fever vaccine responses in identical twins. In that study: Vaccine-induced T cell responses in twins were reportedly observed to appear partly convergent, partly personalized.

The sequence derives from a young woman in good health. Sample: CD8+ T cells sorted from blood. This chain uses TRBV6-5 with TRBJ2-5; the match to TRBD1 covers 7 bases. The CDR3 nucleotides are TGTGCCAGCAGTTACGGACAGGCGTTAGAGACCCAGTACTTC. This codes for CASSYGQALETQYF.